This T cell receptor beta chain came from a study of CD8 T cells in ankylosing spondylitis. Notes on the study in general: CD8+ by phenotype, disease-linked clones were relatively rare in peripheral blood. It appeared that ankylosing spondylitis blood was characterized by a TCR beta motif of several highly homologous variants.

TCRdb fed the 5' RACE reads into MiXCR, producing one record per CDR3 protein. The sample lists some 240,000 distinct CDR3 sequences; about 7.3% were seen once. The CDR3 totals 15 residues. Germline CDR1 and CDR2: MNHEY and SMNVEV (reference sequence). With V trimmed by 2 bases and J by 0 bases, 3 bases remained unmatched. This clonotype was picked up a small number of times. Its antigen is unidentified. Input material: blood, either unsorted or a sorted T cell fraction (not recorded which). The V gene is TRBV27, the J gene TRBJ2-7; 8 nucleotides agree with TRBD2. This sequence was found in a male donor with ankylosing spondylitis. The chain's CDR3 is CASSLGAGGSYEQYF. CDR3 nucleotides: TGTGCCAGCAGTTTAGGTGCGGGGGGCTCCTACGAGCAGTACTTC.